This TCR beta chain was recovered during a study of blood T cells in healthy people across ages. It was with a sample-barcoded 5' primer and a J-beta primer mix that a second PCR of roughly 7 to 12 cycles was run. TCRdb ran MiXCR on the 5' RACE reads and lists one entry per CDR3 protein. The table shows more than 700,000 distinct CDR3 sequences, with about 46% occurring only once. This clonotype has ten or more counts. The V gene end was trimmed by 6 bases and the J gene end by 10 bases; junction bases not matched to a gene: 4. The CDR3 loop spans 13 amino acids. The TCR originated in a man older than 75 in good health. Sequenced input: blood. The J gene is TRBJ1-6, the V gene TRBV12-3 or TRBV12-4; 9 bases agree with TRBD1. The CDR3 is CASSSTGGSPLHF. CDR3 DNA: TGTGCCAGCAGCTCTACAGGGGGCTCACCCCTCCACTTT.